These T cell receptor beta chains were read from a single sample in a study of blood T cell repertoires in COVID-19. Data came from immunoSEQ multiplex PCR; TCRdb stores just in-frame clones and leaves some out. The table records around 240,000 clones, more than 70% of them present only once. Sample: PBMCs or T cells enriched from blood (not recorded which). These receptors originate from a woman between 50 and 59 years old who had recovered from COVID-19. Each CDR3 is given with its conserved first and last residue. The order of the fields is CDR3 DNA, CDR3 protein, D gene, V gene, clone size, J gene. D genes are given only for firm matches. Size tells how often a clone was seen (once, few, many) or the class of an expanded clone, and some rows leave it out.

CDR3 DNA: TGTGCCAGCAGCTTAGTGGAGGGACATAATTCACCCCTCCACTTT
CDR3 protein: CASSLVEGHNSPLHF
D gene: -
V gene: TRBV7-6
clone size: once
J gene: TRBJ1-6

CDR3 DNA: TGTGCCAGCAGTCCCTTACGGGATGGTTACGAGCAGTACTTC
CDR3 protein: CASSPLRDGYEQYF
D gene: -
V gene: TRBV6-2/TRBV6-3
clone size: -
J gene: TRBJ2-7

CDR3 DNA: TGTGCCAGCAGCCCAGGGGGACTCCTCACAGATACGCAGTATTTT
CDR3 protein: CASSPGGLLTDTQYF
D gene: -
V gene: TRBV9
clone size: -
J gene: TRBJ2-3

CDR3 DNA: TGTGCCAGCCTGGGCGGGGTGAGGTCAGATACGCAGTATTTT
CDR3 protein: CASLGGVRSDTQYF
D gene: -
V gene: TRBV2
clone size: -
J gene: TRBJ2-3

CDR3 DNA: TGCGCCAGCAGCCACTCTAGCGGGGGGCGGGAGACCCAGTACTTC
CDR3 protein: CASSHSSGGRETQYF
D gene: TRBD2
V gene: TRBV4-1
clone size: -
J gene: TRBJ2-5

CDR3 DNA: TGTGCCTGGAGAGGCAGGGGGACTCAAGAGACCCAGTACTTC
CDR3 protein: CAWRGRGTQETQYF
D gene: -
V gene: TRBV30
clone size: -
J gene: TRBJ2-5

CDR3 DNA: TGTGCCACCTCTTCCGGGACAGACAATCAGCCCCAGCATTTT
CDR3 protein: CATSSGTDNQPQHF
D gene: TRBD1
V gene: TRBV24-1
clone size: -
J gene: TRBJ1-5

CDR3 DNA: TGTGCCAGCAGACCCGACAGCCTCTCTGGAAACACCATATATTTT
CDR3 protein: CASRPDSLSGNTIYF
D gene: -
V gene: TRBV2
clone size: -
J gene: TRBJ1-3

CDR3 DNA: TGTGCTAGCAGCCCCTCGGGATCGAACACCGGGGAGCTGTTTTTT
CDR3 protein: CASSPSGSNTGELFF
D gene: -
V gene: TRBV7-7
clone size: -
J gene: TRBJ2-2

CDR3 DNA: TGTGCCAGCAGCAAAGGGAAACAGGGCACTAGCAATCAGCCCCAGCATTTT
CDR3 protein: CASSKGKQGTSNQPQHF
D gene: -
V gene: TRBV21-1
clone size: few
J gene: TRBJ1-5

CDR3 DNA: TGTGCCTGGTCCCGGGACAGTGCAACTAATGAAAAACTGTTTTTT
CDR3 protein: CAWSRDSATNEKLFF
D gene: TRBD1
V gene: TRBV30
clone size: -
J gene: TRBJ1-4

CDR3 DNA: TGTGCCAGCAGCCAATCCGGGACAGGGTATAGCCATTTT
CDR3 protein: CASSQSGTGYSHF
D gene: TRBD1
V gene: TRBV16
clone size: -
J gene: TRBJ1-5

CDR3 DNA: TGTGCCAGCAGCTCGAGACAGGGTCCTAACACTGAAGCTTTCTTT
CDR3 protein: CASSSRQGPNTEAFF
D gene: TRBD1
V gene: TRBV7-8
clone size: -
J gene: TRBJ1-1

CDR3 DNA: TGTGCCAGCAGCACAAGACAGGGGGATACAGGAAAACTGTTTTTT
CDR3 protein: CASSTRQGDTGKLFF
D gene: TRBD1
V gene: TRBV7-2
clone size: -
J gene: TRBJ1-4

CDR3 DNA: TGTGCCAGCACCAACCAGGGGTGGAGTGGCTACACCTTC
CDR3 protein: CASTNQGWSGYTF
D gene: -
V gene: TRBV25-1
clone size: once
J gene: TRBJ1-2

CDR3 DNA: TGCAGCGTTGAACGGGGGGGCAGCACAGATACGCAGTATTTT
CDR3 protein: CSVERGGSTDTQYF
D gene: TRBD2
V gene: TRBV29-1
clone size: -
J gene: TRBJ2-3

CDR3 DNA: TGTGCCAGCAGGTGGGGGGATTCACCCCTCCACTTT
CDR3 protein: CASRWGDSPLHF
D gene: -
V gene: TRBV12-3/TRBV12-4
clone size: -
J gene: TRBJ1-6

CDR3 DNA: TGTGCCAGCGGGCCCTCGGGAGTAGGGAATGAGCAGTTCTTC
CDR3 protein: CASGPSGVGNEQFF
D gene: -
V gene: TRBV7-3
clone size: few
J gene: TRBJ2-1

CDR3 DNA: TGTGCCAGCAGCCAGGAGGTTAGCAATCAGCCCCAGCATTTT
CDR3 protein: CASSQEVSNQPQHF
D gene: -
V gene: TRBV3-1/TRBV3-2
clone size: once
J gene: TRBJ1-5

CDR3 DNA: TGTGCCAGTAGGCTGGCGGGCTACCCGAACACCGGGGAGCTGTTTTTT
CDR3 protein: CASRLAGYPNTGELFF
D gene: -
V gene: TRBV19
clone size: once
J gene: TRBJ2-2

CDR3 DNA: TGTGCCAGCAGTCCAGGGGGTTTGGATGGCTACACCTTC
CDR3 protein: CASSPGGLDGYTF
D gene: TRBD1
V gene: TRBV6-5
clone size: -
J gene: TRBJ1-2

CDR3 DNA: TGTGCCAGCAGCCCCGCAAAAACCCGGTCGGAGACCCAGTACTTC
CDR3 protein: CASSPAKTRSETQYF
D gene: -
V gene: TRBV28
clone size: -
J gene: TRBJ2-5

CDR3 DNA: TGTGCCAGCAGCTTAAGGGGGGGAGGGCCCAATGAGCAGTTCTTC
CDR3 protein: CASSLRGGGPNEQFF
D gene: -
V gene: TRBV7-2
clone size: -
J gene: TRBJ2-1

CDR3 DNA: TGTGCCAGCAGGCCTGGCACAGGGGACGACGAGCAGTACTTC
CDR3 protein: CASRPGTGDDEQYF
D gene: TRBD1
V gene: TRBV7-9
clone size: -
J gene: TRBJ2-7

CDR3 DNA: TGTGCCAGCAGCTTAACCAGGGAGGATCAGCCCCAGCATTTT
CDR3 protein: CASSLTREDQPQHF
D gene: -
V gene: TRBV7-9
clone size: -
J gene: TRBJ1-5

CDR3 DNA: TGTGCCAGCTCGTCGACTAGCGGGATTTCCGCAGATACGCAGTATTTT
CDR3 protein: CASSSTSGISADTQYF
D gene: TRBD2
V gene: TRBV28
clone size: -
J gene: TRBJ2-3

CDR3 DNA: TGTGCCAGCAGTTACTTCCAGGCGCAGTATTTT
CDR3 protein: CASSYFQAQYF
D gene: -
V gene: TRBV6-2/TRBV6-3
clone size: -
J gene: TRBJ2-3

CDR3 DNA: TGCGCCAGCAGTGAGACGAGGGGGCACACCGGGGAGCTGTTTTTT
CDR3 protein: CASSETRGHTGELFF
D gene: TRBD1
V gene: TRBV10-1
clone size: -
J gene: TRBJ2-2

CDR3 DNA: TGTGCCAGCAGACAACACGCCGGGACAGGGGCCACCGGGGAGCTGTTTTTT
CDR3 protein: CASRQHAGTGATGELFF
D gene: TRBD1
V gene: TRBV7-9
clone size: -
J gene: TRBJ2-2

CDR3 DNA: TGTGCCAGCAGTGAACAAAACTATGGCTACACCTTC
CDR3 protein: CASSEQNYGYTF
D gene: -
V gene: TRBV2
clone size: -
J gene: TRBJ1-2

CDR3 DNA: TGTGCCAGCAGCTTGTATCAGGTCGCTGGGGCCAACGTCCTGACTTTC
CDR3 protein: CASSLYQVAGANVLTF
D gene: -
V gene: TRBV5-6
clone size: -
J gene: TRBJ2-6

CDR3 DNA: TGTGCCAGTAGTGCCTCCTCGGGAGGCGTAAAAAGGTACTTC
CDR3 protein: CASSASSGGVKRYF
D gene: TRBD2
V gene: TRBV19
clone size: once
J gene: TRBJ2-7

CDR3 DNA: TGTGCCAGCACCCCAAGGACTAGCTCCTACAATGAGCAGTTCTTC
CDR3 protein: CASTPRTSSYNEQFF
D gene: TRBD2
V gene: TRBV2
clone size: -
J gene: TRBJ2-1

CDR3 DNA: TGTGCCAGCAGTCAGGGGACAGGTGGGGGGAGGACGTACGAGCAGTACTTC
CDR3 protein: CASSQGTGGGRTYEQYF
D gene: TRBD1
V gene: TRBV27
clone size: many
J gene: TRBJ2-7

CDR3 DNA: TGCGCCAGCAGCTTGGCTGGCGGGATTTACAATGAGCAGTTCTTC
CDR3 protein: CASSLAGGIYNEQFF
D gene: -
V gene: TRBV5-1
clone size: -
J gene: TRBJ2-1

CDR3 DNA: TGTGCCTGGAGGCTACTAGCGACAAACACCGGGGAGCTGTTTTTT
CDR3 protein: CAWRLLATNTGELFF
D gene: TRBD2
V gene: TRBV30
clone size: -
J gene: TRBJ2-2